This TCR beta chain was sequenced in a study of CD8 T cells in ankylosing spondylitis. Of note for this clonotype: Its antigen remains unidentified.

Germline CDR1 is SGHRS and CDR2 is YFSETQ. The V end lost 1 base, the J end lost 5 bases, and 10 bases lay between the germline ends. CDR3 length: 13 amino acids. Study outcomes and limitations: As reported, disease-linked clones showed significant enrichment in matched ankylosing spondylitis synovial fluid. Typical of ankylosing spondylitis blood, it appeared, was a TCR beta motif of eight highly homologous variants.

Molecular-barcoded quantitative 5'-RACE produced these TCR beta libraries. One entry per CDR3 protein results from TCRdb running MiXCR on the 5' RACE reads. Seen here are more than 300,000 distinct CDR3 sequences, 8% observed once, and the top ten hold about 14%. The sample comprised blood, either unsorted or a sorted T cell fraction (not recorded which). The V gene is TRBV5-1, the J gene TRBJ2-7, with TRBD1 as a possible D gene (6 bases). This TCR derives from a male donor with ankylosing spondylitis. CDR3 protein: CASSLTGSHEQYF. In DNA, the CDR3 is TGCGCCAGCAGCTTGACAGGGTCCCACGAGCAGTACTTC.